The rows below give T cell receptor beta chains drawn from one sample of a study of cytomegalovirus exposure and HLA in healthy donors. Generated by immunoSEQ multiplex PCR, the TCRdb table keeps only in-frame clones and is missing some. Of 150,000 to 200,000 clones listed, about 77% are singletons. Sequenced: PBMCs. Receptor source: a man aged 18 to 29 in good health and CMV-seropositive. Both conserved end residues are part of each CDR3. D genes are given only for firm matches. Some rows have no size entry. The others give once, few or many, or a class for an expanded clone.

v_gene,j_gene,d_gene,abundance,CDR3aa,CDR3nt
TRBV6-5,TRBJ2-5,-,-,CARSLGRLGTQYF,TGTGCCCGCAGTCTGGGCAGGCTCGGGACCCAGTACTTC
TRBV27,TRBJ1-2,TRBD1,-,CASSPIAGGYGYTF,TGTGCCAGCAGTCCCATCGCAGGGGGCTATGGCTACACCTTC
TRBV4-3,TRBJ2-7,TRBD1,-,CASSQDYGDRGYEQYF,TGCGCCAGCAGCCAAGACTACGGAGACAGGGGCTACGAGCAGTACTTC
TRBV6-1,TRBJ2-6,-,few,CASRATVSGANVLTF,TGTGCCAGCAGAGCGACAGTCTCTGGGGCCAACGTCCTGACTTTC
TRBV7-9,TRBJ2-2,-,once,CASSLGQLWTGELFF,TGTGCCAGCAGCTTAGGACAGCTCTGGACCGGGGAGCTGTTTTTT
TRBV4-1,TRBJ1-3,-,-,CASSLTLLDSSGNTIYF,TGCGCCAGCAGCCTTACCCTTCTCGACAGCTCTGGAAACACCATATATTTT
TRBV27,TRBJ1-4,-,-,CASSSGTWDEKLFF,TGTGCCAGCAGCTCCGGGACTTGGGATGAAAAACTGTTTTTT
TRBV4-1,TRBJ2-5,TRBD1,-,CASSHAGTGGGETQYF,TGCGCCAGCAGCCATGCTGGGACAGGAGGCGGAGAGACCCAGTACTTC
TRBV11-2,TRBJ2-5,-,few,CASSLFRQETQYF,TGTGCCAGCAGCTTATTCCGCCAAGAGACCCAGTACTTC
TRBV19,TRBJ1-1,-,-,CASSIDRDRLNTEAFF,TGTGCCAGTAGTATAGATCGAGACAGATTGAACACTGAAGCTTTCTTT
TRBV10-3,TRBJ2-3,-,-,CAISGGDSSTDTQYF,TGTGCCATCAGTGGCGGGGACAGTAGCACAGATACGCAGTATTTT
TRBV4-1,TRBJ2-5,-,-,CASSQVYGGAEGETQYF,TGCGCCAGCAGCCAAGTTTATGGGGGGGCGGAGGGAGAGACCCAGTACTTC
TRBV10-2,TRBJ2-1,-,-,CASNDFISSYNEQFF,TGCGCCAGCAATGACTTTATTAGCTCCTACAATGAGCAGTTCTTC
TRBV7-2,TRBJ2-7,-,-,CASSLAQEYEQYF,TGTGCCAGCAGCTTAGCCCAAGAGTACGAGCAGTACTTC
TRBV7-3,TRBJ2-2,-,once,CASSPGYTGELFF,TGTGCCAGCAGCCCAGGGTACACCGGGGAGCTGTTTTTT
TRBV7-9,TRBJ2-1,-,-,CASKEGGSGNEQFF,TGTGCCAGCAAGGAGGGGGGGAGCGGCAATGAGCAGTTCTTC
TRBV29-1,TRBJ1-4,TRBD1,few,CSVERQGEDEKLFF,TGCAGCGTGGAGAGACAGGGAGAGGATGAAAAACTGTTTTTT
TRBV21-1,TRBJ2-2,-,once,CASSKGGGANTGELFF,TGTGCCAGCAGCAAAGGCGGGGGCGCGAACACCGGGGAGCTGTTTTTT
TRBV5-4,TRBJ2-7,-,-,CASSSGDSAYEQYF,TGTGCCAGCAGCTCGGGGGACAGCGCCTACGAGCAGTACTTC
TRBV1,TRBJ2-7,-,-,CTSSHPWGGSYEQYF,TGCACCAGCAGCCACCCCTGGGGGGGAAGTTACGAGCAGTACTTC
TRBV11-2,TRBJ1-3,-,-,CASSLDDAGPGNTIYF,TGTGCCAGCAGCTTAGATGATGCAGGGCCTGGAAACACCATATATTTT
TRBV18,TRBJ2-7,-,-,CASSSAVGAYEQYF,TGTGCCAGCTCCAGCGCGGTAGGGGCCTACGAGCAGTACTTC
TRBV6-6,TRBJ2-7,TRBD2,-,CASSFTSDEQYF,TGTGCCAGCAGTTTTACTAGCGACGAGCAGTACTTC
TRBV28,TRBJ2-5,TRBD2,few,CASSFRTSGRFETQYF,TGTGCCAGCAGTTTCCGGACTAGCGGGAGGTTTGAGACCCAGTACTTC
TRBV5-1,TRBJ2-2,-,-,CASSWLGGADTGELFF,TGCGCCAGCAGCTGGTTGGGGGGGGCCGACACCGGGGAGCTGTTTTTT
TRBV9,TRBJ2-3,-,-,CASSAAGQRFTDTQYF,TGTGCCAGCAGCGCGGCAGGGCAAAGATTCACAGATACGCAGTATTTT
TRBV15,TRBJ2-2,TRBD2,-,CATSTFTSGPGGELFF,TGTGCCACCAGCACTTTCACTAGCGGGCCGGGCGGGGAGCTGTTTTTT